This T cell receptor (beta chain) came from a study of blood T cell repertoires in COVID-19 (dated by TCRdb to between 2020 and 2021). Regarding the study in general: Samples from collaborators originated in the United States, Italy and Spain and spanned both the acute and convalescent phases of COVID-19. The sample metadata nearly always contained a de-identified subject ID, COVID-19 status, age in years and sex. Deeply sampled blood TCRbeta repertoires from subjects exposed to, actively infected with, or recovered from COVID-19 were included in the dataset. HLA class I and class II types, where available, came from metadata supplied by the sample provider rather than from assay-based typing. The samples were drawn from the first 160 participants of the ongoing ImmuneRACE study and from more than 1,000 subjects provided by 6 global collaborators. The material from the prospective study consisted of cDNA or gDNA derived from T cells, B-cell-depleted T cells, or PBMCs. The repertoires were released in a freely available public database meant as a resource for research on the immune response to SARS-CoV-2.

The immunoSEQ Assay, a bias-controlled multiplex PCR, was used to amplify TCRbeta CDR3 regions from genomic DNA. The original pipeline was this. The number of nucleated cells in each sample was estimated from the amplification of reference gene primers within the assay. Sequence reads were collapsed and filtered to measure the absolute abundance of every unique TCRbeta CDR3 rearrangement. Productive Simpson clonality was computed per sample as the square root of Simpson's diversity index over productive rearrangements. TCRdb took this table from immuneACCESS and kept in-frame rearrangements with V and J called. Such tables lack part of the clones; where checked against another copy, unresolved V genes explain under half of the gap, and the rest is unexplained. V, J and clone size derive from that table, while D and trimming were established from the DNA sequence. Recorded for this sample are some 71,000 clones; around 83% of them occurred a single time. Under 25% of the sample is held by the ten biggest clonotypes.

Collaborating institutions collected whole blood in K2EDTA tubes following their own protocols. For TCRbeta analysis, collaborator samples were shipped as frozen whole blood, as isolated PBMCs, or as DNA extracted from either sample type. CDR1 and CDR2 are drawn from the germline V gene: SQVTM, ANQGSEA. V is cut by 3 bases and J by 11 bases, and the space between the germline ends is 13 bases. Including cysteine and phenylalanine, the CDR3 has 11 amino acids. Only CDR3 DNA remains: 33 bases, in frame from the first base. Overall study results and their limits: The amount of clinical and demographic metadata varied by source and participant and was provided uncurated.

A word on this clone: Its antigen remains undetermined. No per-base quality is available; no much larger clone lies one base away.

The sequence was obtained from a woman in her forties or fifties with acute or convalescent COVID-19. What was sequenced was peripheral blood. The sequence links TRBV29-1 to TRBJ1-1, with the D gene uncertain. The CDR3 region: CSVERGYEAFF. The nucleotide sequence reads as follows: TGCAGCGTTGAGCGGGGATACGAGGCTTTCTTT. Outside the CDR3, residues come from the reference TRBV29-1 and TRBJ1-1 proteins, so the full variable domain is: SAVISQKPSRDICQRGTSLTIQCQVDSQVTMMFWYRQQPGQSLTLIATANQGSEATYESGFVIDKFPISRPNLTFSTLTVSNMSPEDSSIYLCSVERGYEAFFGQGTRLTVV.